This entry lists 19 T cell receptor beta chains sequenced from one sample in a study of T cell changes during pregnancy in multiple sclerosis. Sequencing was performed with immunoSEQ multiplex PCR; in TCRdb, only in-frame clones are kept and a portion is missing. This sample has around 100,000 clones, with almost 95% found just once. The source was peripheral blood, collected before pregnancy. All receptors derive from a female donor with multiple sclerosis, enrolled in a pregnancy study.

V gene TRBV28 combines with J gene TRBJ2-7; the match to TRBD1 covers 8 bases. This CDR3 spans 14 amino acids. The germline V gene encodes CDR1 MDHEN and CDR2 SYDVKM. The V segment lost 4 bases and the J segment 5 bases; nucleotides outside the gene matches: 7. As DNA, the CDR3 is TGTGCCAGCAGTTCCCAGGGGGCCCTCGACGAGCAGTACTTC. Encoded protein: CASSSQGALDEQYF.

This clone was seen a handful of times. The V and J genes are TRBV7-9 and TRBJ2-7; D ambiguous. Germline CDR1 SEHNR, CDR2 FQNEAQ (reference sequence). Trimming stripped 5 bases from V and 3 bases from J, with 14 bases between. The length of the CDR3 is 14 residues. CDR3 coding DNA: TGTGCCAGCAGCCGTCGAGCCGATGTCTACGAGCAGTACTTC. It codes for CASSRRADVYEQYF.

The rearrangement links TRBV30 to TRBJ2-2, with 8 bases aligning to TRBD1. Per germline, CDR1 GTSNPN and CDR2 SVGIG (reference sequence). The CDR3 has 14 amino acids. The junction had 8 bases not matched to a gene; V was cut back by 5 bases and J by 6 bases. The CDR3 is CAWLTGAHPGELFF. CDR3 sequence (DNA): TGTGCCTGGTTGACAGGGGCCCATCCCGGGGAGCTGTTTTTT.

The V call is TRBV7-9, the J call TRBJ2-7; D is perhaps TRBD2 (6 bases). V was shortened by 5 bases and J by 4 bases, with 18 bases between the two germline ends. This CDR3 spans 15 amino acids. Germline values: CDR1 SEHNR, CDR2 FQNEAQ (reference sequence). The CDR3 region has the DNA TGTGCCAGCAGCCCACCCTTTACGGGGGTATACGAGCAGTACTTC. Protein sequence: CASSPPFTGVYEQYF. The variable domain in full, with the rest retrieved from reference TRBV7-9 and TRBJ2-7, is DTGVSQNPRHKITKRGQNVTFRCDPISEHNRLYWYRQTLGQGPEFLTYFQNEAQLEKSRLLSDRFSAERPKGSFSTLEIQRTEQGDSAMYLCASSPPFTGVYEQYFGPGTRLTVT.

The genes are TRBV29-1 and TRBJ1-2; the D gene is possibly TRBD1 (5 bases). This CDR3 has 13 amino acids. Germline CDR1 and CDR2: SQVTM and ANQGSEA. V shed 4 bases and J shed 7 bases, with 16 bases lying between them. This CDR3 reads CSVGRRQSAGYTF. Here the CDR3 DNA reads TGCAGCGTTGGTAGGAGACAGTCGGCTGGCTACACCTTC.

The rearrangement links TRBV11-2 to TRBJ2-3; TRBD1 is a possible D gene (5 bases). This CDR3 spans 15 amino acids. Germline V CDR1 and CDR2: SGHAT, FQNNGV. V was clipped by 5 bases and J by 4 bases, with 16 bases between them. CDR3 amino acids: CASSPLVGRADTQYF. CDR3 DNA: TGTGCCAGCAGCCCCTTGGTGGGGCGCGCAGATACGCAGTATTTT. Complete variable domain (other parts from reference TRBV11-2 and TRBJ2-3): EAGVAQSPRYKIIEKRQSVAFWCNPISGHATLYWYQQILGQGPKLLIQFQNNGVVDDSQLPKDRFSAERLKGVDSTLKIQPAKLEDSAVYLCASSPLVGRADTQYFGPGTRLTVL.

J is TRBJ2-1 and V is TRBV28; TRBD2 might be the D (7 bases). CDR3 length: 16 amino acids. CDR1 is MDHEN, CDR2 SYDVKM, per germline. Trimming shortened V by 1 base and J by 8 bases, and 18 bases separated the two germline ends. CDR3 region: CASSLSGREGGDEQFF. The CDR3 region has the DNA TGTGCCAGCAGTTTATCAGGGCGGGAAGGGGGGGATGAGCAGTTCTTC.

The chain employs TRBV5-1 and TRBJ1-1; tentative D call: TRBD1 (6 bases). The CDR3 is made up of 14 amino acids. The germline V gene encodes CDR1 SGHRS and CDR2 YFSETQ. Between the trimmed V and J ends, which lost 3 bases and 5 bases, there was a span of 14 bases. This CDR3 is CASSSEQGRTEAFF. CDR3 nucleotide sequence: TGCGCCAGCAGCTCAGAGCAGGGGCGGACTGAAGCTTTCTTT.

V gene TRBV28 combines with J gene TRBJ2-3; TRBD2 matches at 11 bases. Germline CDR1 MDHEN, CDR2 SYDVKM. V was pared by 3 bases and J by 2 bases, with 16 bases of the junction left unmatched. The length of the CDR3 is 20 residues. The CDR3 DNA follows: TGTGCCAGCAGTTTCCCCCCGACACTAGCGGGAGCACAAGACACAGATACGCAGTATTTT. Translation gives CASSFPPTLAGAQDTDTQYF.

The V and J genes are TRBV15 and TRBJ2-1; TRBD2 might be the D (6 bases). The CDR3 runs to 15 residues. V gave up 3 bases and J gave up 7 bases, with 16 bases separating them. The germline V gene has CDR1 LNHNV and CDR2 YYDKDF (reference sequence). In DNA, the CDR3 is TGTGCCACCAGCAGGAATCCGGGACTCTGGAATGAGCAGTTCTTC. It translates to CATSRNPGLWNEQFF. The full variable domain, with the rest looked up from reference TRBV15 and TRBJ2-1, is DAMVIQNPRYQVTQFGKPVTLSCSQTLNHNVMYWYQQKSSQAPKLLFHYYDKDFNNEADTPDNFQSRRPNTSFCFLDIRSPGLGDTAMYLCATSRNPGLWNEQFFGPGTRLTVL.

The chain is built from TRBV7-6 and TRBJ2-7; TRBD2 might be the D (5 bases). Germline CDR1 is SGHVS and CDR2 is FNYEAQ. Trimming took off 4 bases at V and 4 bases at J, with 17 bases between the two ends. CDR3 size: 15 residues. The CDR3 is CASSSPGGSFYEQYF. The CDR3, as DNA: TGTGCCAGCAGCTCTCCAGGAGGCTCTTTTTACGAGCAGTACTTC.

The rearrangement uses TRBV9 and TRBJ2-3; 13 bases align to TRBD2. J was trimmed by 1 base and V by 0 bases; bases with no gene match: 11. Per germline, CDR1 SGDLS and CDR2 YYNGEE. The CDR3 is made up of 20 amino acids. The CDR3 spells CASSVGPGLAGVSGTDTQYF. DNA of the CDR3: TGTGCCAGCAGCGTAGGTCCTGGACTAGCGGGAGTTTCGGGCACAGATACGCAGTATTTT.

The chain combines TRBV7-6 with TRBJ2-1; a possible D gene is TRBD1 (5 bases). CDR1 SGHVS and CDR2 FNYEAQ come from the germline V gene. The V and J ends lost 7 bases and 4 bases respectively, with 20 bases between them. CDR3 length: 16 residues. CDR3 in amino acids: CASTYDSVGRYNEQFF. The CDR3 nucleotides are TGTGCCAGCACCTACGACTCAGTGGGGCGATACAATGAGCAGTTCTTC.

In DNA, the CDR3 is TGTGCCAGCAGCGTCCCGCGGGGGGTAGAGACCCAGTACTTC. It specifies CASSVPRGVETQYF. The chain employs TRBV5-6 and TRBJ2-5; TRBD2 aligns across 8 bases. The CDR3 is made up of 14 amino acids. V was clipped by 4 bases and J by 4 bases; unmatched bases: 6. Germline V gives CDR1 SGHDT, CDR2 YYEEEE.

The chain employs TRBV5-1 and TRBJ2-2, with TRBD2 identical over 13 bases. This CDR3 region has 17 residues. The V and J ends lost 2 bases and 0 bases, in that order; junction bases with no gene match: 1. CDR1 is SGHRS and CDR2 is YFSETQ in the germline V gene. This CDR3 is CASSLGLAGANTGELFF. CDR3 in DNA: TGCGCCAGCAGCTTAGGACTAGCGGGAGCGAACACCGGGGAGCTGTTTTTT.

The CDR3 region is CASSLGLGASTDTQYF. CDR3 bases: TGTGCCAGCAGCTTAGGGTTGGGAGCTAGCACAGATACGCAGTATTTT. The genes are TRBV11-2 and TRBJ2-3; tentative D call: TRBD2 (5 bases). The CDR3 length is 16 residues. V was clipped by 1 base and J by 0 bases, with 11 bases between them. The germline V gene has CDR1 SGHAT and CDR2 FQNNGV.

The chain couples TRBV4-3 to TRBJ1-3; D gene unclear. V lost 0 bases, J lost 0 bases, and 6 bases lay in between. This CDR3 comprises 15 residues. CDR1 is LGHNA, CDR2 YSLEER, per germline. CDR3 bases: TGCGCCAGCAGCCAAGATCCAGACTCTGGAAACACCATATATTTT. It is translated as CASSQDPDSGNTIYF.

The V call is TRBV2, the J call TRBJ2-7; 7 bases match TRBD2. Germline-derived CDR1 and CDR2 are SNHLY and FYNNEI. This CDR3 has 12 residues. V dropped 6 bases and J dropped 5; count of bases not matched to a gene: 4. CDR3: CASSGLVNEQYF. CDR3 nucleotides: TGTGCCAGCAGCGGACTAGTCAACGAGCAGTACTTC.

This chain links TRBV6-1 with TRBJ2-7, with a possible D match to TRBD1 (5 bases). The CDR3 runs 12 residues. The ends were cut back, 3 bases at V and 4 bases at J, with 7 bases in the middle. CDR1 is MNHNS, CDR2 SASEGT, per germline. The CDR3, as DNA: TGTGCCAGCAGTGATGCAGGGTACGAGCAGTACTTC. It codes for CASSDAGYEQYF.